Described below is a single TCR beta chain sequence and its context. Its antigen is currently unknown. The record originates from a study of shared clonotypes between healthy human individuals. On the study more broadly: Those who served as donors were a couple of women and three men between the ages of 18 and 49. Broader study findings: In general, naive subsets displayed greater estimated richness than memory subsets did. An expected dependence of interdonor clonotype sharing on sequencing depth was noted. Shared across a few donors were roughly 4.8% of the naive CD4 clonotypes.

In the naive CD8 group, cells lacked CD45RO and were positively selected for CCR7, so terminally differentiated effector memory CD45RA+ cells were left out. Libraries were prepared by immunoSEQ multiplex PCR; TCRdb keeps only in-frame clonotypes and omits some of them. This table has about 2 million clones, about 95% appearing once. Germline lookup yields CDR1 MDHEN and CDR2 SYDVKM. The CDR3 is 14 residues long. V lost 8 bases, J lost 3 bases, and 13 bases lay in between. Material: naive CD8+ T cells sorted from blood. The chain uses TRBV28 and TRBJ2-2; D gene uncertain. The TCR originated in a man aged 18 to 35 in good health. CDR3 DNA: TGTGCCAGCGGCCAATCTCGGGACACCGGGGAGCTGTTTTTT. It specifies CASGQSRDTGELFF.